This T cell receptor beta chain was recorded in a study of CD8+ T cells in alopecia areata. This CDR3 has 15 residues. Germline values: CDR1 MGHDK, CDR2 SYGVNS. V shed 5 bases, J shed 3 bases, and the junction held 9 bases outside the gene matches. RNA, once extracted, was reverse transcribed into cDNA for use as the sequencing template. The protocol was immunoSEQ multiplex PCR, while the TCRdb copy is restricted to in-frame clones and leaves out a portion. The table records hundreds of thousands of clones, about three fifths of them present only once. This receptor was taken from a human donor with alopecia areata. The rearrangement uses TRBV25-1 and TRBJ1-1, with 7 positions matching TRBD1. The sample here was CD4+ T cells sorted from blood, taken at week 0. As DNA, the CDR3 is TGTGCCAGCAGTCCAACGGGAACAGGGGACACTGAAGCTTTCTTT. Protein: CASSPTGTGDTEAFF.